This TCR beta chain was recorded in a study of blood T cell repertoires in COVID-19. Across the study: T cells, B-cell-depleted T cells, or PBMCs provided the cDNA or gDNA that served as material.

The V segment lost 1 base and the J segment 9 bases; nucleotides outside the gene matches: 10. CDR3 length: 16 residues. Germline CDR1 reads SNHLY; CDR2 reads FYNNEI. Profiled with immunoSEQ multiplex PCR; TCRdb holds only in-frame clones, not every one. The data show roughly 250,000 clones, approximately 90% seen once. Individuals aged about 18 to 95 years were recruited from approximately 24 US areas. Participant-reported clinical history was the basis for cohort assignment. The V and J genes are TRBV2 and TRBJ2-2; 8 positions agree with TRBD1. Sequenced material: PBMCs or T cells enriched from blood (not recorded which). The source is a man aged 40-50 years who had recovered from COVID-19. In nucleotides, the CDR3 is TGTGCCAGCAGTGAAGGGTCGGCAGGGGGCATCTGGGAGCTGTTTTTT. Protein product: CASSEGSAGGIWELFF. Using reference TRBV2 and TRBJ2-2 for the parts outside the CDR3, the full variable domain is EPEVTQTPSHQVTQMGQEVILRCVPISNHLYFYWYRQILGQKVEFLVSFYNNEISEKSEIFDDQFSVERPDGSNFTLKIRSTKLEDSAMYFCASSEGSAGGIWELFFGEGSRLTVL.